Listed below are T cell receptor beta chains from one sample, sequenced in a study of T cells in Graves' hyperthyroidism and ophthalmopathy. TCRdb re-called the multiplex PCR reads with MiXCR, one entry per CDR3 protein. The data hold about 320,000 distinct CDR3 sequences, with approximately 16% observed a single time. The source material was blood. The origin of the receptors is a man aged 30-40 years with Graves' hyperthyroidism. Both conserved end residues are part of each CDR3. A D gene is named only where the DNA matches it firmly. Part of the rows lack a size; the others show once, few, many or a class for expanded clones.

v_gene,abundance,d_gene,j_gene,CDR3nt,CDR3aa
TRBV6-4,NA,TRBD2,TRBJ2-1,TGTGCCAGCAGTGACGGACTAGCGGGAGACAATGAGCAGTTCTTC,CASSDGLAGDNEQFF
TRBV6-1,few,NA,TRBJ2-4,TGTGCCAGCAGTTTGGGGTCTGGGGCCAAAAACATTCAGTACTTC,CASSLGSGAKNIQYF
TRBV20-1,NA,NA,TRBJ2-7,TGCAATGCTAGAGATCAGGGTCCCCCCTTCTACGAGCAGTACTTC,CNARDQGPPFYEQYF
TRBV7-2,many,NA,TRBJ1-2,TGTGCCAGCAGCCCGGACAGAAACTATGGCTACACCTTC,CASSPDRNYGYTF
TRBV28,many,TRBD1,TRBJ2-3,TGTGCCAGCAGCTCCAGGGACAGGGGCATAACGCAGTATTTT,CASSSRDRGITQYF
TRBV12-3/TRBV12-4,many,TRBD1,TRBJ1-5,TGTGCCAGCAGTCCCCAAAACAGGGGAGGTCAGCCCCAGCATTTT,CASSPQNRGGQPQHF
TRBV4-1,NA,NA,TRBJ2-7,TGCGCCAGCAGCCAAGCCCGGACAAAGGGCGACGAGCAGTACTTC,CASSQARTKGDEQYF
TRBV28,few,TRBD1,TRBJ1-2,TGTGCCAGCAGGACAGGGGACTATGGCTACACCTTC,CASRTGDYGYTF
TRBV20-1,NA,TRBD2,TRBJ2-2,TGCAGTGCTAGACCCGGACTAGCGGGAGGTACCGGGGAGCTGTTTTTT,CSARPGLAGGTGELFF
TRBV2,few,NA,TRBJ2-3,TGTGCCAGCAGCTGGGAGACAGATACGCAGTATTTT,CASSWETDTQYF
TRBV5-1,NA,NA,TRBJ2-6,TGCGCCAGCAGTGGGACCGGCTCGGCCAACGTCCTGACTTTC,CASSGTGSANVLTF
TRBV3-1,many,NA,TRBJ2-1,TGTGCCAGCAGCCAAGGAGATAGTGAGCAGTTCTTC,CASSQGDSEQFF
TRBV29-1,many,NA,TRBJ2-5,TGCAGCGTCGACGCGTGGGGCCAAGAGACCCAGTACTTC,CSVDAWGQETQYF
TRBV28,many,NA,TRBJ1-5,TGTGCCAGCAGTTTCCCCGACTTAATTAATCAGCCCCAGCATTTT,CASSFPDLINQPQHF
TRBV5-4,few,NA,TRBJ2-2,TGTGCCAGCAGCCCTCAGTCGGTAGGGACCGGGGAGCTGTTTTTT,CASSPQSVGTGELFF
TRBV19,NA,NA,TRBJ1-1,TGTGCCAGTAGTACGGCCGGTTGGGGTACTGAAGCTTTCTTT,CASSTAGWGTEAFF
TRBV15,many,NA,TRBJ2-5,TGTGCCACCAGCACCTACCGACTAGCAAGGGGGTCCCTGAAAGAGACCCAGTACTTC,CATSTYRLARGSLKETQYF
TRBV20-1,many,TRBD1,TRBJ2-7,TGCAGTGCTAGACGAGGGGGCTGGGGTGAGCAGTACTTC,CSARRGGWGEQYF
TRBV6-2/TRBV6-3,many,NA,TRBJ1-5,TGTGCCAGCGTACGGAGCCCATATAGCAATCAGCCCCAGCATTTT,CASVRSPYSNQPQHF
TRBV7-9,few,TRBD2,TRBJ2-3,TGTGCCAGCAGCTCCGCGGGGGGGACAGATACGCAGTATTTT,CASSSAGGTDTQYF
TRBV5-4,few,NA,TRBJ2-3,TGTGCCAGCAGCAAAAAAACAGGGATCACAGATACGCAGTATTTT,CASSKKTGITDTQYF
TRBV5-1,NA,NA,TRBJ2-3,TGCGCCAGCAATAAGGAGGGAGCCGCAGATACGCAGTATTTT,CASNKEGAADTQYF
TRBV2,NA,NA,TRBJ2-5,TGTGCCAGCAGTGTTAGTCGTATCGGGGCCGGGGTAGGAGAGACCCAGTACTTC,CASSVSRIGAGVGETQYF
TRBV12-3/TRBV12-4,many,NA,TRBJ2-1,TGTGCCAGCAGTTTCGGGAGCTCCTACAATGAGCAGTTCTTC,CASSFGSSYNEQFF
TRBV12-3/TRBV12-4,many,NA,TRBJ2-7,TGTGCCAGCAGTTTCGGGGGACGGACCTACGAGCAGTACTTC,CASSFGGRTYEQYF
TRBV6-1,NA,NA,TRBJ2-3,TGTGCCAGCAGCCTACTTTCCCAAACGGCAGATACGCAGTATTTT,CASSLLSQTADTQYF
TRBV20-1,few,NA,TRBJ2-7,TGCAGTGCGCCGACGGTGGAGGATTTCGGACTCTACGAGCAGTACTTC,CSAPTVEDFGLYEQYF
TRBV12-3/TRBV12-4,many,TRBD2,TRBJ2-2,TGTGCCAGCAGGGGACTAGCGGGAGACACCGGGGAGCTGTTTTTT,CASRGLAGDTGELFF
TRBV20-1,many,TRBD1,TRBJ1-1,TGCAGTGCTCGCAGGGGGCAGAACACTCAAGCTTTCTTT,CSARRGQNTQAFF
TRBV5-5,NA,TRBD1,TRBJ1-3,TGTGCCAGCAGCGCTGACAGGGAAAACACCATATATTTT,CASSADRENTIYF
TRBV6-5,many,NA,TRBJ1-5,TGTGCCAGCAGTTACTCAAGGGCCAATCAGCCCCAGCATTTT,CASSYSRANQPQHF
TRBV28,many,NA,TRBJ1-5,TGTGCCAGCACCTCGGGGGGTCAGCCCCAGCATTTT,CASTSGGQPQHF
TRBV5-1,few,TRBD2,TRBJ2-5,TGCGCCAGCAGCTTGGATACTAGCGGGTACATTTCGAAGACCCAGTACTTC,CASSLDTSGYISKTQYF
TRBV4-1,few,TRBD1,TRBJ2-2,TGCGCCAGCAGCCACCAACAGGGGGCCAGGAGCGGGGAGCTGTTTTTT,CASSHQQGARSGELFF
TRBV20-1,NA,NA,TRBJ2-3,TGCAGTGCCCCGCCCGGGAGCGCGAAAGATACGCAGTATTTT,CSAPPGSAKDTQYF
TRBV3-1,few,TRBD1,TRBJ1-4,TGTGCCAGCAGCCAAGATCGACACAGGGGTATGGATACTAATGAAAAACTGTTTTTT,CASSQDRHRGMDTNEKLFF
TRBV29-1,NA,NA,TRBJ1-2,TGCAGCGTCGAGACAGACCGGGGCTACACCTTC,CSVETDRGYTF
TRBV20-1,many,TRBD2,TRBJ2-5,TGCAGTCCAATAATACCCGGACTAGATACGACCCAGTACTTC,CSPIIPGLDTTQYF
TRBV14,NA,NA,TRBJ1-1,TGTGCCAGCAGCCAAGTGGTTGGTCGTGGAGGCAGCACTGAAGCTTTCTTT,CASSQVVGRGGSTEAFF
TRBV12-3/TRBV12-4,NA,NA,TRBJ1-2,TGTGCCAGCAGTGGCCCGACATTATATGGCTACACCTTC,CASSGPTLYGYTF
TRBV3-1,many,NA,TRBJ2-1,TGTGCCAGCAGCCGCTTTAGCAATGAGCAGTTCTTC,CASSRFSNEQFF
TRBV14,few,TRBD2,TRBJ2-1,TGTGCCAGCAGCTACCAAGCGGGAACCTACAATGAGCAGTTCTTC,CASSYQAGTYNEQFF
TRBV7-8,few,NA,TRBJ1-2,TGTGCCAGCAGCTTACGGGTGGAGTCGTATGGCTACACCTTC,CASSLRVESYGYTF
TRBV5-7,few,TRBD2,TRBJ2-3,TGTGCCAGCAGCTTGGAGGAGTCGGCTAGCGGGACCAACTTGAACACAGATACGCAGTATTTT,CASSLEESASGTNLNTDTQYF
TRBV18,many,NA,TRBJ1-5,TGTGCCAGCTCGCCGGGTCCTATAAATCAGCCCCAGCATTTT,CASSPGPINQPQHF
TRBV12-3/TRBV12-4,many,NA,TRBJ2-7,TGTGCCAGCAGTTTATCCGGAGTGGATTACGAGCAGTACTTC,CASSLSGVDYEQYF
TRBV3-1,many,NA,TRBJ2-1,TGTGCCAGCAGCCAAGTTAGGGTCTTC,CASSQVRVF
TRBV4-1,NA,TRBD2,TRBJ2-2,TGCGCCAGCAGCCATCCATGGACTAGCGGGAACACCGGGGAGCTGTTTTTT,CASSHPWTSGNTGELFF
TRBV28,NA,NA,TRBJ2-1,TGTGCCAGCAGGCTACCCCAGAATGCTCTGAGCTCCTACAATGAGCAGTTCTTC,CASRLPQNALSSYNEQFF
TRBV5-5,many,NA,TRBJ1-1,TGTGCCAGCACACTAAACGAGGACTTACTCGGGGCTTTCTTT,CASTLNEDLLGAFF
TRBV6-2/TRBV6-3,many,NA,TRBJ2-5,TGTGCCAGCGGATCCCAAGAGACCCAGTACTTC,CASGSQETQYF
TRBV12-3/TRBV12-4,NA,NA,TRBJ2-5,TGTGCCAGCAGTTCCCGGGCCCCGGGGCAGACCCAGTACTTC,CASSSRAPGQTQYF
TRBV28,many,NA,TRBJ1-1,TGTGCCAGCAGTTTGCGGGGAGAAGGGACTGAAGCTTTCTTT,CASSLRGEGTEAFF
TRBV28,few,NA,TRBJ2-7,TGTGCCAGCAGTCCCGATGGGGGGCTCTCCTACGAGCAGTACTTC,CASSPDGGLSYEQYF
TRBV6-8,NA,NA,TRBJ2-1,TGTGCCAGCAGTTACTCGGTAGCGGAGTGGCACAATGAGCAGTTCTTC,CASSYSVAEWHNEQFF